The present TCR beta chain was sequenced within a study of cytomegalovirus exposure and HLA in healthy donors (dated by TCRdb to the late 2010s). As for the study more broadly: According to a later analysis, one platform produced both the roughly 120 validation repertoires and the 666 repertoires of the first cohort. The aim of the study was to test whether cataloging public T cell receptors could identify signatures of past pathogen exposure. Besides the first cohort of 500 to 700 subjects, a separate validation cohort made up of 95 to 150 different subjects was used. The study combined high-throughput TCR immunosequencing, statistical association of individual TCRs with disease status, and machine learning to predict cytomegalovirus infection status.

What the work shows at the level of the full study, not this receptor alone: Across donors, most TCR sequences were observed very rarely, whereas some public TCRs were present in many individuals. The validation cohort had no HLA typing available for a later analysis, so co-occurrence within that cohort was assessed over all 120 or so repertoires. The study gave a list of more than 150 TCR beta chains associated with cytomegalovirus. According to the authors, the approach could potentially be generalized to other disease states and immunological phenotypes. Of the cluster scores, 94% were above 0 in a later analysis, which found that TCRs clustered in the first cohort also tended to co-occur in the 110 or so validation repertoires. In both the original and validation cohorts, the classifier was reported to diagnose cytomegalovirus status with high specificity and sensitivity. Three of the identified cytomegalovirus-associated TCR beta chains were confirmed in vitro to be specific for cytomegalovirus antigens.

Separate from the approximately 690-subject first cohort, the validation cohort of about 110 subjects was the group to which the donors belonged. Regarding this clone: Its antigen is currently not known. Base-call qualities are not available, and no considerably larger clone is one nucleotide away.

The library was generated by the immunoSEQ multiplex PCR assay. The study's own analysis went as follows. A statistical classification framework was developed to diagnose cytomegalovirus status using the catalog of TCR beta chain sequences. TCRdb stores this immuneACCESS table with in-frame sequences only. Part of the clones is absent; in the studies checked, under half of the shortfall reflects unresolved V genes, and no reason is known for the rest. V and J calls and clone size are those listed in that table; D and trimming were worked out from the DNA. The sample contains around 150,000 clones, more than 75% of them found a single time. The ten largest clones capture 2.5% to 3.5% of the sample. Taken from cysteine to phenylalanine, the CDR3 has 14 residues. Only the CDR3 region is kept as DNA, spanning 42 bases read in frame from base 1. The V end loses 4 bases and the J end loses 7 bases, and a stretch of 16 bases separates them. CDR1 and CDR2 (SGDLS, YYNGEE) derive from the germline V gene.

The clonotype originates from a man between 18 and 35 years old in good health and CMV-seronegative. The chain employs TRBV9 and TRBJ2-3; TRBD1 is a possible D gene, resting on 6 matching bases. The source material was PBMCs. The nucleotide sequence reads TGTGCCAGCAGCCCCGGGACACCCCTAAATACGCAGTATTTT. Its amino acids are CASSPGTPLNTQYF.